This T cell receptor beta chain is drawn from a study of T cell changes during pregnancy in multiple sclerosis. Profiled with immunoSEQ multiplex PCR; TCRdb holds only in-frame clones, not every one. In the table there are 60,000 to 75,000 clones, roughly 93% of which are singletons. V was shortened by 6 bases and J by 1 base, with 9 bases between the two germline ends. The germline V gene encodes CDR1 SNHLY and CDR2 FYNNEI. The CDR3 is 13 residues long. The input for sequencing was peripheral blood, taken in the third trimester of pregnancy. V is TRBV2 and J is TRBJ1-1; the D gene is possibly TRBD1 (5 bases). This TCR was sampled from a female donor with multiple sclerosis, enrolled in a pregnancy study. The CDR3 sequence is CASRPQGNTEAFF. In nucleotides, the CDR3 is TGTGCCAGCAGACCTCAGGGGAACACTGAAGCTTTCTTT.